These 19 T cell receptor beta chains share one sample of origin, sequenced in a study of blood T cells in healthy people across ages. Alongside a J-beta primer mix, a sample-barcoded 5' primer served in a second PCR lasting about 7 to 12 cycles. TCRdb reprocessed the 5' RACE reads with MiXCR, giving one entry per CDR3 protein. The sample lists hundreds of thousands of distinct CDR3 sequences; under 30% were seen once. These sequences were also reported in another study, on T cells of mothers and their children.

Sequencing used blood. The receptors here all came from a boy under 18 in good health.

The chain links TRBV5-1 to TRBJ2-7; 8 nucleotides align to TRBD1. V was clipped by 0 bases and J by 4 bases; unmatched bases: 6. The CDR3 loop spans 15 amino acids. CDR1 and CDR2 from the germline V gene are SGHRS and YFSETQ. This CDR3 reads CASSLDMTGVYEQYF. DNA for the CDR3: TGCGCCAGCAGCTTGGATATGACAGGGGTTTACGAGCAGTACTTC.

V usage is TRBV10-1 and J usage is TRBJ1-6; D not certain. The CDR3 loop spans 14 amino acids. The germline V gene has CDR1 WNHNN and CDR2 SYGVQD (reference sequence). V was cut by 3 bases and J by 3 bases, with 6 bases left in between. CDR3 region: CASSERSYNSPLHF. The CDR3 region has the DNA TGCGCCAGCAGTGAACGGAGCTATAATTCACCCCTCCACTTT.

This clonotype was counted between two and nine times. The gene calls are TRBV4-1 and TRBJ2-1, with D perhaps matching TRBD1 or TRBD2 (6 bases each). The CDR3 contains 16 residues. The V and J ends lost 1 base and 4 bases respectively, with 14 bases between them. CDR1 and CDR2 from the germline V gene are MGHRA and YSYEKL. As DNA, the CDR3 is TGCGCCAGCAGCCAAGGCCAAGGGGGGTTGTACAATGAGCAGTTCTTC. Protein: CASSQGQGGLYNEQFF.

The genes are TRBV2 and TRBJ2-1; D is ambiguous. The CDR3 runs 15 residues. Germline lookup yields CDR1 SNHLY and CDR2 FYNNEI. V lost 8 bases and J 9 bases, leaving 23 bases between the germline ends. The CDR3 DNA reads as TGTGCCAGCTCCGGGTGCGGTACGACTTGGGCTGAGCAGTTCTTC. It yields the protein CASSGCGTTWAEQFF.

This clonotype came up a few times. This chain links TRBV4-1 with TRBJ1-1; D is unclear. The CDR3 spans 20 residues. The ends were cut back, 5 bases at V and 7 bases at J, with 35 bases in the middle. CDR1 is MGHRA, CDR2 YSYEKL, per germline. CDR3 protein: CASSTPSGPKPGQGQDEAFF. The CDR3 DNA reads TGCGCCAGCAGCACTCCTTCCGGACCCAAACCGGGCCAAGGGCAAGATGAAGCTTTCTTT.

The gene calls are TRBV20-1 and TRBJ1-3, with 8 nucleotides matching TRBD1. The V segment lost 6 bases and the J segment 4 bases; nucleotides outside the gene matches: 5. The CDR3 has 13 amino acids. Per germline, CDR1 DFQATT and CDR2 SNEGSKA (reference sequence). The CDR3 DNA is TGCAGTGCCAGGACAGGGAAAGGAAACACCATATATTTT. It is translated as CSARTGKGNTIYF.

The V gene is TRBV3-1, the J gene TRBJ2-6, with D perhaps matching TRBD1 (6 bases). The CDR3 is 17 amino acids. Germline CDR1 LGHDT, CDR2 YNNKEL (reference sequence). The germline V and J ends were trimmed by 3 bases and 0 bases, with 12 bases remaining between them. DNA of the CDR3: TGTGCCAGCAGCCAGGAAGGACAGATCTCTGGGGCCAACGTCCTGACTTTC. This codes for CASSQEGQISGANVLTF.

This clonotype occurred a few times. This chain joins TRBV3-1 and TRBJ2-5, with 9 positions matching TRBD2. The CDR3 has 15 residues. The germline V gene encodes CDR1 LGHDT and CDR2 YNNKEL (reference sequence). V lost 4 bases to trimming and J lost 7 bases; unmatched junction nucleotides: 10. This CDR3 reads CASSPMGGGAMTQYF. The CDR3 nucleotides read TGTGCCAGCAGCCCCATGGGCGGGGGGGCGATGACCCAGTACTTC.

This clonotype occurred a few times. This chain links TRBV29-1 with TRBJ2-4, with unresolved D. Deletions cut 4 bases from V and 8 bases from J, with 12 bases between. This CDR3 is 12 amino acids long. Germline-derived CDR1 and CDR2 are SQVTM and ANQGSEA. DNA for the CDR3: TGCAGCGTTGTAGGGTATTGGGACATTCAGTACTTC. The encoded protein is CSVVGYWDIQYF.

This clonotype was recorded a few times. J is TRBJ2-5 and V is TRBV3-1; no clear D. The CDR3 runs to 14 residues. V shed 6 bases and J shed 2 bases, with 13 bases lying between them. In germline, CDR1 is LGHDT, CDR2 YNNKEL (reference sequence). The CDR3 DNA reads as TGTGCCAGCAGATTCCTGCTTGGGCAAGAGACCCAGTACTTC. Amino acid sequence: CASRFLLGQETQYF.

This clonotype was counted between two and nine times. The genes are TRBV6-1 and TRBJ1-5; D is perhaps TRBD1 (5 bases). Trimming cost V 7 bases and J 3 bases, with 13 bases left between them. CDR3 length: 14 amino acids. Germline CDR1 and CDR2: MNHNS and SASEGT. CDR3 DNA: TGTGCCAGCATCGCGAGGGGCGACAATCAGCCCCAGCATTTT. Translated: CASIARGDNQPQHF.

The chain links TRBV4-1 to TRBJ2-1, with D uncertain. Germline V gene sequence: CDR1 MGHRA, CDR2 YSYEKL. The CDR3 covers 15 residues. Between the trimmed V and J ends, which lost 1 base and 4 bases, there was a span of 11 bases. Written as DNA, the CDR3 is TGCGCCAGCAGCCAAGTCTTGAGGCTATACAATGAGCAGTTCTTC. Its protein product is CASSQVLRLYNEQFF.

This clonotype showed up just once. The CDR3 reads CASSLAVGQGDYEQYF. For the CDR3, the DNA is TGCGCCAGCAGCTTGGCAGTTGGACAGGGAGACTACGAGCAGTACTTC. J is TRBJ2-7 and V is TRBV5-1, with 8 bases aligning to TRBD1. Germline CDR1 SGHRS, CDR2 YFSETQ. The trim removed 0 bases at V and 3 bases at J, leaving 8 bases unmatched. CDR3 size: 16 residues. Full variable domain (outside the CDR3, taken from reference TRBV5-1 and TRBJ2-7): KAGVTQTPRYLIKTRGQQVTLSCSPISGHRSVSWYQQTPGQGLQFLFEYFSETQRNKGNFPGRFSGRQFSNSRSEMNVSTLELGDSALYLCASSLAVGQGDYEQYFGPGTRLTVT.

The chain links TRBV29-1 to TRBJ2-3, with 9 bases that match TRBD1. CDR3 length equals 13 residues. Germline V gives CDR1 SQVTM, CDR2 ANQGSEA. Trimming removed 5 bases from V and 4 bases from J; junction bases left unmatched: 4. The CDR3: CSVRTGVADTQYF. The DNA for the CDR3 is TGCAGCGTTCGGACAGGGGTCGCAGATACGCAGTATTTT.

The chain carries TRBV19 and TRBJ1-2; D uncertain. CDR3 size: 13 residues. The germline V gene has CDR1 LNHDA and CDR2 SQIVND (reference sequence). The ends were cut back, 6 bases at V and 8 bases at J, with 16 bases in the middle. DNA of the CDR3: TGTGCCAGTAGCTCCAGCGTGGGGAGAGGCTACACCTTC. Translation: CASSSSVGRGYTF.

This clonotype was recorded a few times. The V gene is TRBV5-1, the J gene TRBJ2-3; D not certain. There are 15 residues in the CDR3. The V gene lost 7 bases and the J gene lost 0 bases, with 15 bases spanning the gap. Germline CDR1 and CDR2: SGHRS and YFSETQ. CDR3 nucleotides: TGCGCCAGCGGCCGAGTGACTTCTAGCACAGATACGCAGTATTTT. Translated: CASGRVTSSTDTQYF.

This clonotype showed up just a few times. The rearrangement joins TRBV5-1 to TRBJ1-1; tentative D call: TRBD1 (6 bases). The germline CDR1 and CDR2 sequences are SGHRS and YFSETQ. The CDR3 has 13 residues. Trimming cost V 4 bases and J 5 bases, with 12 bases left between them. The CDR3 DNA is TGCGCCAGCAGCATACAGGGCCAGACTGAAGCTTTCTTT. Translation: CASSIQGQTEAFF. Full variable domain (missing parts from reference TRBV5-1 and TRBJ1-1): KAGVTQTPRYLIKTRGQQVTLSCSPISGHRSVSWYQQTPGQGLQFLFEYFSETQRNKGNFPGRFSGRQFSNSRSEMNVSTLELGDSALYLCASSIQGQTEAFFGQGTRLTVV.

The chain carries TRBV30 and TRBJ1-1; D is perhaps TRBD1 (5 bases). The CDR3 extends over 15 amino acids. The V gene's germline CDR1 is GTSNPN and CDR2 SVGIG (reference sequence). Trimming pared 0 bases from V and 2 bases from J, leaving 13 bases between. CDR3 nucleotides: TGTGCCTGGAGTGTACATGGGACGTCTAACACTGAAGCTTTCTTT. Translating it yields CAWSVHGTSNTEAFF.

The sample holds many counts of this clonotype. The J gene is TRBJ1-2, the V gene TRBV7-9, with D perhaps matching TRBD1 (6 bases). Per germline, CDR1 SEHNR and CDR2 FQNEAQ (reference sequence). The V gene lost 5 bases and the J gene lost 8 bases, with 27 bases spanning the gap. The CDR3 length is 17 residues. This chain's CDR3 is CASSLYRGTNSERGYTF. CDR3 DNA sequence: TGTGCCAGCAGCCTTTATCGCGGGACAAATAGCGAGAGGGGCTACACCTTC.